This TCR beta chain appears in the sequencing data of a study of blood T cell repertoires in COVID-19. About the research overall: Acute and convalescent COVID-19 samples came from the United States, Italy and Spain. Nucleic acid was either cDNA or gDNA, and it came from T cells, B-cell-depleted T cells, or PBMCs.

CDR1 is MNHEY, CDR2 SMNVEV, per germline (reference sequence). The CDR3 loop spans 16 amino acids. V lost 3 bases, J lost 4 bases, and 13 bases lay in between. TCRdb's copy holds only in-frame clones and misses some; the assay was immunoSEQ multiplex PCR. The table shows about 130,000 clones, with approximately 90% occurring only once. Seattle patients were enrolled while actively infected and followed longitudinally. Sequencing was done on a sample of peripheral blood. The TCR comes from a man aged 55 to 70 with COVID-19, enrolled during active disease. The J gene is TRBJ2-6, the V gene TRBV27; possible D gene TRBD2, 5 bases. For the CDR3, the DNA is TGTGCCAGCAGTTTTATCTCGGGGTACGGGGCCAACGTCCTGACTTTC. Protein: CASSFISGYGANVLTF.